The source of this T cell receptor (beta chain) is a study of cytomegalovirus exposure and HLA in healthy donors. Study at large: The approximately 120 validation repertoires, a later analysis reported, used the same platform as the approximately 670 repertoires from the first cohort.

TCRdb keeps only in-frame clones here, not all; method: immunoSEQ multiplex PCR. The repertoire holds some 180,000 clones, 86% seen once, with roughly 6.6% in the top ten. Looked up from germline, CDR1 is KGHSH and CDR2 is LQKENI. The V segment lost 8 bases and the J segment 1 base; nucleotides outside the gene matches: 7. This CDR3 comprises 16 residues. The validation cohort, a group of over a hundred subjects, included the donors and was separate from the roughly 720-subject first cohort. Sequences were obtained from PBMCs. V usage is TRBV18 and J usage is TRBJ2-2; 10 bases match TRBD2. The receptor comes from a man aged 25-45 years in good health and CMV-seropositive. In DNA, the CDR3 is TGTGCCAGCAGGACTAGCGGTCCATTGAACACCGGGGAGCTGTTTTTT. Its translation: CASRTSGPLNTGELFF.